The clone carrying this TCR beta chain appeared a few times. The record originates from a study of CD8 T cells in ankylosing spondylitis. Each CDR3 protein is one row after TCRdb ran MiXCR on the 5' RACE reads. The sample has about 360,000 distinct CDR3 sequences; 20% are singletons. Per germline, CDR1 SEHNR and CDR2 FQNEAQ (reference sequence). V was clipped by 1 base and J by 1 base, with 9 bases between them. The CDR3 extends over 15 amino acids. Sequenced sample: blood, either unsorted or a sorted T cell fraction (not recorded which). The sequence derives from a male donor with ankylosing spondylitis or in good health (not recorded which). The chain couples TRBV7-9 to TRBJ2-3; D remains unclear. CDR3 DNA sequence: TGTGCCAGCAGCTTAGTCCGGCAGGGCACAGATACGCAGTATTTT. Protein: CASSLVRQGTDTQYF.